There are a few counts of the clone carrying this T cell receptor (beta chain). Its antigen is unknown. The data were taken from a study of T-cell memory formation after mild COVID-19. Germline CDR1 and CDR2: DFQATT and SNEGSKA (reference sequence). Trimming took off 1 base at V and 0 bases at J, with 13 bases between the two ends. The length of the CDR3 is 17 residues. The 5'RACE method, run with constant-segment primers, produced TCR alpha and TCR beta cDNA libraries (carrying sample barcodes and UMIs). MiXCR, run by TCRdb on the 5' RACE reads, gives a single entry per CDR3 protein. The repertoire holds over 150,000 distinct CDR3 sequences, with about 18% as singletons. Study conclusions and caveats: For second-wave clones that peaked at day 37, SARS-CoV-2 specificity went unverified. In pre-infection memory, a portion of responding clones appeared, which suggested that cross-reactive memory joined. Clones contracting day 15 to 85 were balanced CD4/CD8; later expanders leaned CD4+.

The chain combines TRBV20-1 with TRBJ1-6, with unresolved D. Sequencing used PBMCs or a T cell subset sorted from them (not recorded which). This receptor was identified in a man aged 18 to 30 who had mild COVID-19 (a few samples of this study predate the infection). Cell type and time point are not known. As DNA, the CDR3 is TGCAGTGCTAGAGCCCACCACCAGAACTCCTATAATTCACCCCTCCACTTT. Its translation is CSARAHHQNSYNSPLHF.